At least ten counts were recorded for the clone carrying this TCR beta chain. What it recognizes is unknown. Losses at the gene ends were 3 bases for V and 5 bases for J; bases not matched to a gene: 8. The CDR3 is 14 amino acids. Germline V gene lookup returns CDR1 DFQATT and CDR2 SNEGSKA (reference sequence). TCRdb redid the calling of the 5' RACE reads with MiXCR, one entry per CDR3 protein. Of about 220,000 distinct CDR3 sequences in the sample, 2.5% to 3.5% were seen once. These data are taken from a study of T cells after yellow fever vaccination. Points from the study as a whole: The secondary response was weaker but peaked faster, day 5 versus 15.

This rearrangement joins TRBV20-1 to TRBJ1-1; 8 nucleotides line up with TRBD1. Specimen: CD4+ T cells sorted from PBMCs, collected 10 days after the yellow fever booster vaccination. This TCR came from a man younger than 30 who received the YFV17D yellow fever vaccine. The CDR3 reads CSARPLQGGTEAFF. CDR3 nucleotides: TGCAGTGCTAGGCCTCTACAGGGGGGAACTGAAGCTTTCTTT.